These T cell receptor beta chains were read from a single sample in a study of T cell repertoires in cytomegalovirus infection. Via MiXCR, TCRdb re-called the reads, giving one row per CDR3 protein. The sample holds fewer than 550,000 distinct CDR3 sequences, approximately 11% seen once. The source material was PBMCs. These receptors all stem from a human donor in good health (CMV status not recorded). Some clones in this sample may be carry-over from other donors' samples. Both conserved end residues are part of each CDR3. D genes are given only for firm matches. Rows give clone size only sometimes, using once, few, many, or a class for an expanded clone.

CDR3nt	CDR3aa	v_gene	abundance	j_gene	d_gene
TGTGCCAGCAGCTTATTAGTGGGGACTTCCTACGAGCAGTACTTC	CASSLLVGTSYEQYF	TRBV7-8	many	TRBJ2-7	-
TGTGCCAGCAGCCAAGCAGGACGTGAAGCTTTCTTT	CASSQAGREAFF	TRBV6-2/TRBV6-3	many	TRBJ1-1	-
TGTGCCAGCAGCTTAATTGGCGGGAATGAGCAGTTCTTC	CASSLIGGNEQFF	TRBV7-2	-	TRBJ2-1	-
TGTGCCAGCAGCCGTATTGGAGAAATGAACACTGAAGCTTTCTTT	CASSRIGEMNTEAFF	TRBV5-8	many	TRBJ1-1	-
TGTGCCAGCAGTCTGACTAGCGGGGGGGTGGCCGGGGAGCTGTTTTTT	CASSLTSGGVAGELFF	TRBV27	-	TRBJ2-2	TRBD2
TGTGCCGTACGGGGGGGCACAGATACGCAGTATTTT	CAVRGGTDTQYF	TRBV12-3/TRBV12-4	-	TRBJ2-3	TRBD2
TGTGCCAGCAGTACTAATGGGGCTTCTAACTATGGCTACACCTTC	CASSTNGASNYGYTF	TRBV12-3/TRBV12-4	many	TRBJ1-2	-
TGTGCCAGCAGTATCACGGACCGCACCGGGGAGCTGTTTTTT	CASSITDRTGELFF	TRBV9	many	TRBJ2-2	-
TGTGCCAGCAGAGTACTACCGGACAGTGGGACTGAAGCTTTCTTT	CASRVLPDSGTEAFF	TRBV6-1	many	TRBJ1-1	-
TGCGCCAGCAGCCCCTTTTTGGGAAACAATGAGCAGTTCTTC	CASSPFLGNNEQFF	TRBV5-1	many	TRBJ2-1	-
TGTGCCAGCAGTTACGGGAATGTTCAGTACTTC	CASSYGNVQYF	TRBV12-3/TRBV12-4	many	TRBJ2-4	-
TGTGCCAGCAGCTGGGGGGCAGGAGGAGATACGCAGTATTTT	CASSWGAGGDTQYF	TRBV11-1	-	TRBJ2-3	-
TGTGCCTGGACGATGGATTCACCCCTCCACTTT	CAWTMDSPLHF	TRBV30	-	TRBJ1-6	-
TGTGCCAGCTCACCAAGACAGGGGGGTGAAGCTTTCTTT	CASSPRQGGEAFF	TRBV18	-	TRBJ1-1	TRBD1
TGTGCCAGCAGTCACCCCTCGGGAGAAGAAACAGATACGCAGTATTTT	CASSHPSGEETDTQYF	TRBV25-1	-	TRBJ2-3	-
TGTGCCAGCAGCTTCTCGGGACTAGCGGGCTTGTGGCCAGATACGCAGTATTTT	CASSFSGLAGLWPDTQYF	TRBV7-2	many	TRBJ2-3	TRBD2
TGTGCCAGCAGCCTGCGGACACGCAGCTCTGGAAACACCATATATTTT	CASSLRTRSSGNTIYF	TRBV3-1	-	TRBJ1-3	-
TGTGCCAGCAGTGCCCTAAGGGCCGAGGGCAGCAATCAGCCCCAGCATTTT	CASSALRAEGSNQPQHF	TRBV2	-	TRBJ1-5	-
TGTGCCAGCTCACCACCCGGACTAGCGGGGACGACTGAGCAGTTCTTC	CASSPPGLAGTTEQFF	TRBV18	few	TRBJ2-1	TRBD2
TGTGCCAGCAGGGTTTCCAATCAGCCCCAGCATTTT	CASRVSNQPQHF	TRBV19	many	TRBJ1-5	-
TGTGCCAGCAGTACAATCCCGGGACAGGGTGGTGAGCAGTTCTTC	CASSTIPGQGGEQFF	TRBV2	few	TRBJ2-1	TRBD1
TGTGCCAGCAGCTCGGGACAGGGGGACGATGAGCAGTTCTTC	CASSSGQGDDEQFF	TRBV7-3	-	TRBJ2-1	TRBD1
TGTGCCGCTTCGACTAGCGGGGGGGCGGGGTTGGCAGAGACCCAGTACTTC	CAASTSGGAGLAETQYF	TRBV2	-	TRBJ2-5	TRBD2
TGTGCCAGCCAGGGAGGGTGGGGTCAGCCCCAGCATTTT	CASQGGWGQPQHF	TRBV25-1	few	TRBJ1-5	-
TGTGCCAGCAGTTACTCTCAGGGGACATGGACCTACGAGCAGTACTTC	CASSYSQGTWTYEQYF	TRBV6-5	-	TRBJ2-7	-
TGTGCCAGTAGTATCTTAGGCGGGTACAATGAGCAGTTCTTC	CASSILGGYNEQFF	TRBV19	few	TRBJ2-1	-
TGTGCCAGCAGTACGCACAGGGCGGAGAACTATGGCTACACCTTC	CASSTHRAENYGYTF	TRBV6-6	many	TRBJ1-2	-
TGTGCCAGCAGCTCCGGGGACAGGGTGAAATTCTTC	CASSSGDRVKFF	TRBV7-3	many	TRBJ2-1	TRBD1